These 22 T cell receptor beta chains were sequenced from one sample in a study of identical twins. Using its own MiXCR run on the 5' RACE reads, TCRdb lists one record per CDR3 protein. The sample lists around 480,000 distinct CDR3 sequences, approximately 15% occurring once. This sample was also put to use in a study of yellow fever vaccine responses in identical twins.

The sequenced material came from CD4+ T cells sorted from blood. These TCRs come from a woman between 18 and 30 years old in good health.

The chain recombines TRBV3-1 with TRBJ2-3, with D tentatively TRBD2 (5 bases). The V gene's germline CDR1 is LGHDT and CDR2 YNNKEL (reference sequence). The V and J ends lost 3 bases and 2 bases respectively, with 12 bases between them. The CDR3 runs 15 residues. The CDR3 sequence is CASSQATRPTDTQYF. In DNA, the CDR3 is TGTGCCAGCAGCCAGGCTACTAGACCCACAGATACGCAGTATTTT.

This clonotype was seen a few times. The rearrangement uses TRBV9 and TRBJ2-7; 9 bases are a match to TRBD1. V shed 0 bases and J 6 bases; nucleotides not matched to a gene: 4. The CDR3 runs to 14 residues. Germline V gives CDR1 SGDLS, CDR2 YYNGEE. CDR3: CASSVAGQGTEQYF. DNA of the CDR3: TGTGCCAGCAGCGTAGCGGGACAGGGAACCGAGCAGTACTTC.

This clonotype has more than one count but fewer than ten. V is TRBV5-1 and J is TRBJ2-6; tentatively, D is TRBD1 (6 bases). This CDR3 has 15 residues. The V gene lost 5 bases and the J gene lost 5 bases, with 14 bases spanning the gap. CDR1 and CDR2 from the germline V gene are SGHRS and YFSETQ. The CDR3 DNA sequence: TGCGCCAGCAGGGGACACCCAGCCAGGGCCAACGTCCTGACTTTC. This translates into CASRGHPARANVLTF. Full variable domain (outside the CDR3, taken from reference TRBV5-1 and TRBJ2-6): KAGVTQTPRYLIKTRGQQVTLSCSPISGHRSVSWYQQTPGQGLQFLFEYFSETQRNKGNFPGRFSGRQFSNSRSEMNVSTLELGDSALYLCASRGHPARANVLTFGAGSRLTVL.

The rearrangement uses TRBV2 and TRBJ2-5, with 11 bases matching TRBD2. The CDR3 covers 15 residues. J gave up 7 bases and V 7 bases, and 11 bases lay outside the gene matches. CDR1 is SNHLY and CDR2 is FYNNEI in the germline V gene. CDR3 sequence: CASIRLAGKVGTQYF. In DNA form, the CDR3 reads TGTGCCAGCATCAGACTAGCGGGAAAGGTTGGGACCCAGTACTTC. Filled out from reference TRBV2 and TRBJ2-5, the complete variable domain reads EPEVTQTPSHQVTQMGQEVILRCVPISNHLYFYWYRQILGQKVEFLVSFYNNEISEKSEIFDDQFSVERPDGSNFTLKIRSTKLEDSAMYFCASIRLAGKVGTQYFGPGTRLLVL.

The J gene is TRBJ2-3, the V gene TRBV15, with TRBD2 as a possible D gene (5 bases). The germline V gene encodes CDR1 LNHNV and CDR2 YYDKDF (reference sequence). Trimming pared 2 bases from V and 0 bases from J, leaving 15 bases between. The CDR3 contains 17 residues. The CDR3 DNA is TGTGCCACCAGCAGATCAGCGGATCTAACTAGCACAGATACGCAGTATTTT. Translating gives CATSRSADLTSTDTQYF.

The gene calls are TRBV5-5 and TRBJ2-1; D call uncertain. This CDR3 has 11 amino acids. V lost 4 bases and J 10 bases, leaving 9 bases between the germline ends. Germline CDR1 is SGHKS and CDR2 is YYEKEE (reference sequence). The CDR3 protein is CASSRREEQFF. CDR3 nucleotide sequence: TGTGCCAGCAGCCGCCGAGAAGAGCAGTTCTTC.

This clonotype was observed at least ten times. J is TRBJ2-1 and V is TRBV7-8; TRBD1 matches at 9 bases. The CDR3 has 14 residues. CDR1 is SGHVS and CDR2 is FQNEAQ in the germline V gene. The V and J ends lost 5 bases and 9 bases, in that order; junction bases with no gene match: 8. CDR3 region: CASSGGTGKPEQFF. The CDR3 DNA reads as TGTGCCAGCAGCGGGGGGACAGGGAAGCCTGAGCAGTTCTTC.

The chain couples TRBV12-3 or TRBV12-4 to TRBJ1-6, with unresolved D. The germline V and J ends were trimmed by 1 base and 10 bases, with 14 bases remaining between them. This CDR3 has 15 residues. As DNA, the CDR3 is TGTGCCAGCAGTTTAGAAGCGGACGGAGCCTCACCCCTCCACTTT. Translating gives CASSLEADGASPLHF.

In this sample, this clonotype turned up many times. The chain has TRBV16 and TRBJ2-3; TRBD2 agrees at 8 bases. CDR1 and CDR2 (germline): KGHSY, FQNENV. The V and J ends lost 6 bases and 3 bases, in that order; junction bases with no gene match: 8. The CDR3 covers 15 residues. The CDR3 nucleotides are TGTGCCAGCAGAACTCATAGCGGGAAGACAGATACGCAGTATTTT. It codes for CASRTHSGKTDTQYF.

This clonotype was counted a few times. J is TRBJ2-3 and V is TRBV28, with 9 bases matching TRBD1. CDR1 is MDHEN and CDR2 is SYDVKM in the germline V gene. This CDR3 is built from 15 residues. Unmatched junction bases numbered 9, after V lost 5 bases and J lost 6 bases. The CDR3 spells CASSPDRGSFDTQYF. For the CDR3, the DNA is TGTGCCAGCAGTCCTGACAGGGGGTCCTTTGATACGCAGTATTTT. The full variable domain, with the rest looked up from reference TRBV28 and TRBJ2-3, is DVKVTQSSRYLVKRTGEKVFLECVQDMDHENMFWYRQDPGLGLRLIYFSYDVKMKEKGDIPEGYSVSREKKERFSLILESASTNQTSMYLCASSPDRGSFDTQYFGPGTRLTVL.

This clonotype appeared many times. The chain combines TRBV27 with TRBJ2-7; D remains unclear. The V and J ends lost 2 bases and 2 bases respectively, with 7 bases between them. Germline CDR1 and CDR2: MNHEY and SMNVEV (reference sequence). The CDR3 is 13 amino acids. The CDR3 nucleotides read TGTGCCAGCAGTTTAGCCTGGGCCTACGAGCAGTACTTC. It yields the protein CASSLAWAYEQYF.

The table lists this clonotype with a few counts. The rearrangement links TRBV5-1 to TRBJ2-5; the D gene is possibly TRBD2 (6 bases). In germline, CDR1 is SGHRS, CDR2 YFSETQ. The ends were cut back, 1 base at V and 5 bases at J, with 12 bases in the middle. The CDR3 contains 14 residues. The chain's CDR3 is CASSLFTGGETQYF. The DNA for the CDR3 is TGCGCCAGCAGCTTGTTCACCGGAGGGGAGACCCAGTACTTC.

This chain connects TRBV20-1 to TRBJ1-1; 7 bases match TRBD1. The CDR3 contains 12 residues. V was pared by 5 bases and J by 6 bases, with 6 bases of the junction left unmatched. Looked up from germline, CDR1 is DFQATT and CDR2 is SNEGSKA (reference sequence). The DNA of the CDR3 is TGCAGTGCTTACGACAGGGTCGCTGAAGCTTTCTTT. Amino acids: CSAYDRVAEAFF.

This clonotype was counted only a few times. The chain couples TRBV12-3 or TRBV12-4 to TRBJ1-1; D ambiguous. CDR3 length equals 12 residues. Trimming took 8 bases from V and 8 from J, leaving 15 bases between them. This CDR3 reads CASLSRAAEAFF. CDR3 in DNA: TGTGCCAGCCTATCTCGGGCCGCCGAAGCTTTCTTT.

CDR3 sequence (DNA): TGTGCCATCAGTTTCGGGAGGAACACTGAAGCTTTCTTT. Amino acid sequence: CAISFGRNTEAFF. The genes are TRBV10-3 and TRBJ1-1; D call uncertain. This CDR3 comprises 13 residues. Germline V CDR1 and CDR2: ENHRY, SYGVKD. V was pared by 5 bases and J by 1 base, with 8 bases between.

This clonotype was detected only a few times. V usage is TRBV5-1 and J usage is TRBJ2-3; D not certain. This CDR3 has 16 amino acids. Trimming took off 0 bases at V and 0 bases at J, with 11 bases between the two ends. The germline gives CDR1 SGHRS, CDR2 YFSETQ. Here the CDR3 reads CASSLAARTSTDTQYF. CDR3 bases: TGCGCCAGCAGCTTGGCGGCTCGAACTAGCACAGATACGCAGTATTTT.

This clonotype turned up a few times. The chain joins TRBV6-5 to TRBJ1-2, with TRBD1 identical over 12 bases. The CDR3 sequence is 15 residues long. Germline CDR1 is MNHEY and CDR2 is SVGAGI. The V and J ends lost 4 bases and 8 bases, in that order; junction bases with no gene match: 8. The CDR3 DNA reads as TGTGCCAGCAGTTCTCCCGGGACAGGGGGCATGGGCTACACCTTC. The encoded protein is CASSSPGTGGMGYTF.

Only a few counts were recorded for this clonotype. This chain links TRBV5-1 with TRBJ2-5; 10 bases fit TRBD1. V dropped 4 bases and J dropped 2; count of bases not matched to a gene: 8. The germline V gene has CDR1 SGHRS and CDR2 YFSETQ. This CDR3 region has 16 residues. The CDR3 sequence: CASSPPTGGPQETQYF. The CDR3 DNA follows: TGCGCCAGCAGCCCCCCGACAGGGGGCCCTCAAGAGACCCAGTACTTC.

A few counts support this clonotype. The gene calls are TRBV7-9 and TRBJ2-3; possibly TRBD2 for D (6 bases). Per germline, CDR1 SEHNR and CDR2 FQNEAQ (reference sequence). V lost 11 bases and J lost 0, with 12 bases in between. This CDR3 is 13 amino acids long. CDR3 DNA sequence: TGTGCCGGAGGGTACGCCAGCACAGATACGCAGTATTTT. Protein: CAGGYASTDTQYF.

The chain joins TRBV27 to TRBJ2-1, with TRBD2 as a possible D gene (5 bases). V lost 3 bases to trimming and J lost 4 bases, with 19 bases between them. The CDR3 consists of 17 residues. Germline values: CDR1 MNHEY, CDR2 SMNVEV (reference sequence). The CDR3 reads CASSFYVREDTYNEQFF. CDR3 DNA sequence: TGTGCCAGCAGTTTCTATGTTCGGGAAGACACATACAATGAGCAGTTCTTC.

This clonotype was found once. The gene calls are TRBV30 and TRBJ2-4; TRBD1 matches at 8 bases. The ends lost 0 bases at V and 3 bases at J; junction bases unmatched: 4. The CDR3 consists of 15 residues. CDR1 and CDR2 from the germline V gene are GTSNPN and SVGIG (reference sequence). The chain's CDR3 is CAWSVRRGRKNIQYF. CDR3 nucleotide sequence: TGTGCCTGGAGTGTACGCAGGGGGCGCAAAAACATTCAGTACTTC.

In its sample, this clonotype was seen a few times. The genes are TRBV29-1 and TRBJ2-7, with 7 nucleotides matching TRBD1. V shed 5 bases, J shed 6 bases, and the junction held 4 bases outside the gene matches. Germline V gene sequence: CDR1 SQVTM, CDR2 ANQGSEA. The CDR3 totals 11 residues. The CDR3 nucleotides read TGCAGCGTTAGAAGGGGGCTCGAGCAGTACTTC. The encoded protein is CSVRRGLEQYF.